This T cell receptor (beta chain) is drawn from a study of blood T cell repertoires in COVID-19. TCRdb's table, derived via immunoSEQ multiplex PCR, lists solely in-frame clones and lacks some. This sample has roughly 97,000 clones; about four fifths occur once, and the top ten carry under 30%. V gave up 2 bases and J gave up 3 bases, with 14 bases separating them. The CDR3 extends over 16 amino acids. Germline V lookup: CDR1 LNHDA, CDR2 SQIVND (reference sequence). J is TRBJ1-5 and V is TRBV19, with a weak D call TRBD1 (6 bases). This TCR was sampled from a man aged 55 to 69 with acute or convalescent COVID-19. The sequenced sample consisted of peripheral blood. The chain's CDR3 is CASSIRLGGPNQPQHF. The CDR3 nucleotides read TGTGCCAGTAGTATACGGTTGGGGGGGCCCAATCAGCCCCAGCATTTT.